This TCR beta chain is from a study of blood T cells in healthy people across ages (dated by TCRdb to 2014 to 2015). About the study as a whole: In model experiments, template switching captured about one uniquely barcoded TCR beta cDNA molecule for every two T cells. Using deep sequencing normalized with unique cDNA molecular identifiers, the study measured how TCR beta repertoire diversity changes with age. The donors were split into four age groups: young (average 16 years), middle-aged (39), aged (approximately 60) and long-lived (about 82). Donors of different ages were randomly distributed across sequencing lanes to avoid experimental bias. Two additional independent replicas of 1 million unique cDNA reads from the same blood draw were analyzed for two donors (one aged 18 to 30 and one aged 80 or older). Overall study results and their limits: As age increased, observed TCR beta diversity per million T cells dropped in a roughly linear way, and a significant reduction was already evident by age 40. Estimates of total diversity from one million sequenced T cells were regarded as lower bounds and underestimates. Since profiling was done on bulk unsorted PBMCs, naive and antigen-experienced compartments could not be conclusively compared. There was a strong correlation between observed TCR beta diversity and the percentage of naive T cells measured by flow cytometry. Compared with the aged group, the long-lived group had more naive CD4+ T cells, fewer expanded clones and increased TCR diversity, suggesting age selection. Because the CMV infection status of the donors was unknown, age-related changes in expanded clonotypes may potentially have been confounded.

Regarding this clonotype: This clone's antigen is unknown. One base away there is no much larger clone; base qualities are not given.

CDR1 and CDR2 are drawn from the germline V gene: SGHTA, FQGNSA. The CDR3 holds 13 amino acids from the cysteine to the phenylalanine. Of all the DNA, just the CDR3 is kept, 39 bases in frame from base 1. The V end loses 8 bases and the J end loses 7 bases, and a stretch of 12 bases separates them. The roughly 37 donors, aged roughly 6 to 100 years, were systemically healthy Caucasian individuals from Russia. Each donor gave 8 to 10 milliliters of peripheral blood, drawn into EDTA-treated Vacutainer tubes. PBMCs were isolated by Ficoll-Paque density-gradient centrifugation, with at least 6 million obtained per sample. Total RNA, at least 5 micrograms per sample, was extracted from PBMCs with Trizol reagent. The percentages of naive CD45RAhigh/CD27high T cells were determined by flow cytometry on a PBMC aliquot from every donor. The library was obtained by 5' RACE. The second PCR ran for about 6 to 11 cycles and used a J-beta primer mix along with a sample-barcoded 5' primer. A unique molecular identifier was introduced onto each TCR beta cDNA molecule by a template-switch 5' adaptor carrying 12 random nucleotides. At least 3 million CDR3-containing paired-end reads were obtained from each sample. All of the RNA was converted into first-strand cDNA using the Mint cDNA synthesis kit, with a TRBC-specific oligonucleotide serving as the primer. After uracil-DNA glycosylase treatment, a first 18-cycle PCR used universal primers M1SS and BC2_uni_R on all cDNA. Under the source paper's analysis protocol: For normalization, 1 million high-quality reads were randomly selected from each sample, with every read carrying a distinct molecular identifier. Reads with shared molecular identifiers were discarded instead of being binned into consensus sequences. MiTCR, run with a Q25 quality threshold and the strictest error-elimination algorithm, handled CDR3 identification, clonotype clustering and error correction. A nonparametric unseen species model with Euler transformation was used to estimate a lower bound on total TCR beta diversity. The raw public data were reprocessed by TCRdb itself: fastp quality trimming at Q25, MiXCR clonotype calling, in-frame beta chains only. Here each entry gathers all rows of one CDR3 protein and keeps the most common genes and DNA. The authors' filters were not applied to this entry. For this sample the table gives fewer than 2,000,000 distinct CDR3 sequences, of which around 42% were detected only once. The ten largest account for around 23% of the sample.

The sequence derives from a human donor in good health. What was sequenced was blood. Recombination joined TRBV7-2 with TRBJ1-6; the best D guess is TRBD1, with 5 bases matching. CDR3 protein: CASGVQGNSPLHF. The nucleotides are TGTGCCAGCGGGGTTCAGGGAAATTCACCCCTCCACTTT.